This entry describes one TCR beta chain. As yet, its antigen is unknown. This entry is derived from a study of PD-L1 blockade in urothelial cancer. The wider study: Blood was evaluated 3 weeks (second dose) and 6 weeks after therapy began. Researchers found blood samples held a median of about 130,000 T cells. Findings and caveats of the study: Blood clones associated with the tumor expanded more at 3 weeks in durable-benefit patients.

Clones were read by immunoSEQ multiplex PCR, and TCRdb kept only the in-frame ones, dropping some. This sample has 33,000 or so clones; over 75% occur once, and the top ten carry around 3.4%. Germline CDR1 reads MNHEY; CDR2 reads SMNVEV (reference sequence). Trimming removed 5 bases at V and 7 bases at J, with 11 bases between. The CDR3 has 12 residues. Each patient supplied 1 to 8 pretreatment and on-treatment samples. Here the sequenced sample was PBMCs, taken around atezolizumab (anti-PD-L1) treatment. This chain uses TRBV27 with TRBJ1-1; the D gene is possibly TRBD1 (5 bases). The sequence came from a man aged 70-80 years with urothelial cancer. CDR3 DNA sequence: TGTGCCAGCAGTCTGGGCACAGGTGAAGCTTTCTTT. Protein sequence: CASSLGTGEAFF.